This T cell receptor (beta chain) came from a study of blood T cell repertoires in COVID-19. Assay: immunoSEQ multiplex PCR; the TCRdb copy retains only in-frame clones and omits some. The repertoire holds tens of thousands of clones, with 65% to 90% as singletons. The V and J ends lost 3 bases and 3 bases respectively, with 8 bases between them. This CDR3 comprises 13 residues. CDR1 and CDR2 (germline): SGHNT, YENEEA. V gene TRBV11-3 combines with J gene TRBJ1-1; tentatively, D is TRBD1 (6 bases). The TCR sequence derives from a woman aged 80 or over with acute or convalescent COVID-19. Sequences were obtained from peripheral blood. The CDR3 region has the DNA TGTGCCAGCAGCTTTTACAGGGACACTGAAGCTTTCTTT. Its translation is CASSFYRDTEAFF.